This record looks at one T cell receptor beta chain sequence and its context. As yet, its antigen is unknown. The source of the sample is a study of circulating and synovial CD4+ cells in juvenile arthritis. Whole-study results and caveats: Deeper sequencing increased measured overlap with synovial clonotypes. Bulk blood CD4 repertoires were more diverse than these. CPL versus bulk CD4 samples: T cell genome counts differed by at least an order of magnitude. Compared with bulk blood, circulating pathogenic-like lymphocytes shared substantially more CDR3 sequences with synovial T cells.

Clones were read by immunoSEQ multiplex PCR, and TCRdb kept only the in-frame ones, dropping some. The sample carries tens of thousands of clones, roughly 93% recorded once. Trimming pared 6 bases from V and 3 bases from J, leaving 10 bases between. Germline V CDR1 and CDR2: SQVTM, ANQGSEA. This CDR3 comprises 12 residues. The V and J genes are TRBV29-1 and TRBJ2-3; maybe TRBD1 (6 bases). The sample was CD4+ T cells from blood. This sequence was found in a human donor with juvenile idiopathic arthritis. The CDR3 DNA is TGCAGCGTCGACAGGTTTACAGATACGCAGTATTTT. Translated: CSVDRFTDTQYF.